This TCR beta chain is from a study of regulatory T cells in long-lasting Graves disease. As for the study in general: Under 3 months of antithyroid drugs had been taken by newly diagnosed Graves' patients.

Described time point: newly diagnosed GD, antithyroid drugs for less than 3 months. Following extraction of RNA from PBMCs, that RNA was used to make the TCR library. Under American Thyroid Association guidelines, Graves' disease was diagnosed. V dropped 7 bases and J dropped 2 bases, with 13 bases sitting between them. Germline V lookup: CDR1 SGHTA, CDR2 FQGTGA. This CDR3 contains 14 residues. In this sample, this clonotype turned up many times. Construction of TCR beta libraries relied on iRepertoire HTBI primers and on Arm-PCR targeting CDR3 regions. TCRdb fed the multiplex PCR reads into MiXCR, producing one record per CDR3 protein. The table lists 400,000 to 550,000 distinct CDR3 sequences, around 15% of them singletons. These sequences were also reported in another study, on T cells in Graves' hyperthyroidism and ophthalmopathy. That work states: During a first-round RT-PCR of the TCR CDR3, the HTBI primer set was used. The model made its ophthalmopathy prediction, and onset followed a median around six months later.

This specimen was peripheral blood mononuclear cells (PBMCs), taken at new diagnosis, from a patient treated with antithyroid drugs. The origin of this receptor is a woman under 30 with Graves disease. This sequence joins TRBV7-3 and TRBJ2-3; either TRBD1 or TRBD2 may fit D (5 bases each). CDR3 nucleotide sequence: TGTGCCAGCACCCCGGGACGACCCACAGATACGCAGTATTTT. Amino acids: CASTPGRPTDTQYF.